The TCR beta chain described here comes from a study of cytomegalovirus exposure and HLA in healthy donors. Remarks on this clone: What it binds is unknown.

Findings and caveats of the study: There were some public TCRs occurring in many donors, but most TCR sequences were rare. There were 150 to 200 TCR beta chains listed as cytomegalovirus-associated.

The data were produced by immunoSEQ multiplex PCR, yet TCRdb's version contains in-frame clones alone and is incomplete. The table lists fewer than 65,000 clones, 89% of them singletons. What was sequenced was PBMCs. This TCR was sampled from a woman younger than 35 in good health and CMV-seronegative.

This CDR3 is CASSEGTGAIDMPLNTEAFF. The CDR3 DNA is TGTGCCAGCAGTGAAGGGACAGGGGCAATCGATATGCCGTTAAACACTGAAGCTTTCTTT. The chain employs TRBV6-1 and TRBJ1-1; 9 nucleotides match TRBD1. This CDR3 comprises 20 residues. With 1 base clipped from V and 2 bases from J, the junction kept 17 bases outside the gene matches. CDR1 and CDR2 (germline): MNHNS, SASEGT.